The T cell receptor beta chain described here comes from a study of shared clonotypes between healthy human individuals. The protocol was immunoSEQ multiplex PCR, while the TCRdb copy is restricted to in-frame clones and leaves out a portion. The sample includes 950,000 to 1,100,000 clones, 75% to 85% of them seen just once. The sequence came from a man younger than 35 in good health. Some clones in this sample may be carry-over from other donors' samples. Material for sequencing was memory CD4+ T cells from PBMCs. Noted subset: CD45RA-negative fraction.

CDR3 bases: TGTGCCAGCTCACTAAGACAGGGGACTGAAGCTTTCTTT. Translation gives CASSLRQGTEAFF. This chain joins TRBV18 and TRBJ1-1, with 8 positions matching TRBD1. Germline CDR1 KGHSH, CDR2 LQKENI. J gave up 5 bases and V 4 bases, and 3 bases lay outside the gene matches. The CDR3 length is 13 residues.